Each of the 18 T cell receptor beta chains below was sequenced from the same sample in a study of Tregs in tolerant kidney transplant recipients. Repertoires were generated with immunoSEQ multiplex PCR, while TCRdb's copy carries only in-frame clones and drops some. This sample's table has roughly 50,000 clones. This specimen was CD4+ T cells from blood, taken before the transplant. These receptors were collected from a human donor who received a combined kidney and bone marrow transplant.

Of note for this clone: The CDR3 end falls 3 residues outside the read, so it is completed with the germline J gene. The J gene is TRBJ2-7, the V gene TRBV28, with D perhaps matching TRBD2 (5 bases). The CDR3 is 14 residues long. Germline CDR1 MDHEN, CDR2 SYDVKM. Trimming removed 5 bases at V and 2 bases at J, with 13 bases between. The CDR3: CASSHGLFPYEQYF. Partial CDR3 DNA: TGTGCCAGCAGTCACGGACTCTTCCCCTACGAG. Supplemented by reference TRBV28 and TRBJ2-7, the full variable domain reads DVKVTQSSRYLVKRTGEKVFLECVQDMDHENMFWYRQDPGLGLRLIYFSYDVKMKEKGDIPEGYSVSREKKERFSLILESASTNQTSMYLCASSHGLFPYEQYFGPGTRLTVT.

The CDR3 is CASSLWLDTEAFF. The part of the CDR3 DNA that was read is TGTGCCAGCAGTTTGTGGCTAGACACTGAA. The gene calls are TRBV12-3 or TRBV12-4 and TRBJ1-1; D gene ambiguous. With the read ending 3 residues before the CDR3 end, the germline J gene is used to fill in that end. This CDR3 is built from 13 residues. With 3 bases removed from V and 3 bases from J, the gap between germline ends came to 8 bases.

In regard to this clone: Read sequence stops 3 residues before the CDR3 end, and the germline J gene provides the missing end. V and J are TRBV10-3 and TRBJ2-2, with a possible D match to TRBD1 (6 bases). Germline CDR1 reads ENHRY; CDR2 reads SYGVKD. The CDR3 totals 12 residues. V lost 6 bases and J 5 bases, leaving 7 bases between the germline ends. CDR3 region: CAISQGTGELFF. The sequenced part of the CDR3 DNA is TGTGCCATCAGCCAGGGGACCGGGGAG.

As to this clone: The read is 3 residues too short to cover the CDR3 end, so that end is filled in from the germline J gene. This chain connects TRBV10-3 to TRBJ2-3; TRBD2 agrees at 12 bases. Trimming removed 2 bases from V and 4 bases from J; junction bases left unmatched: 4. The CDR3 sequence is 16 residues long. Germline V gives CDR1 ENHRY, CDR2 SYGVKD. The CDR3 spells CAISEGLAGWADTQYF. The CDR3 DNA, read in part, is TGTGCCATCAGTGAGGGACTAGCGGGGTGGGCAGATACG.

Regarding this clone: The observed sequence ends 3 residues before the CDR3 terminus, with the missing tail filled in from the germline J gene. This sequence joins TRBV6-2 or TRBV6-3 and TRBJ1-2, with D unresolved. Germline assignment: CDR1 MNHEY and CDR2 SVGEGT. The V end lost 5 bases, the J end lost 7 bases, and 11 bases lay between the germline ends. This CDR3 has 12 amino acids. This CDR3 reads CASSTQEGGYTF. The part of the CDR3 DNA that was read is TGTGCCAGCAGTACCCAGGAGGGTGGC.

Comment on this clone: The read halts 3 residues ahead of the CDR3 end, with the missing end drawn from the germline J gene. V is TRBV18 and J is TRBJ2-1; D may be TRBD1 (6 bases). Trimming left V 4 bases short and J 8 bases short, with 21 bases between. CDR3 length: 16 residues. Germline V gene data show CDR1 as KGHSH and CDR2 as LQKENI. CDR3 amino acids: CASSQGSLTGIYEQFF. The CDR3 DNA, read in part, is TGTGCCAGCTCACAAGGGTCTTTAACAGGGATTTATGAG.

In regard to this clone: Read coverage stops 3 residues before the CDR3 terminus; the germline J gene supplies the remainder. The gene calls are TRBV2 and TRBJ2-7; the D gene is possibly TRBD1 (6 bases). V was trimmed by 3 bases and J by 2 bases, leaving 11 bases between them. Germline assignment: CDR1 SNHLY and CDR2 FYNNEI. The CDR3 sequence is 14 residues long. CDR3 DNA, as far as it was read: TGTGCCAGCAGTGAGGAGACAGGACCCTACGAG. This sequence encodes CASSEETGPYE. The CDR3, in full, reads CASSEETGPYEQYF.

Comments on this clone: The read terminates 3 residues before the CDR3 end, so the remaining end is supplied by the germline J gene. J is TRBJ1-4 and V is TRBV20-1, with 9 bases lining up with TRBD1. The CDR3 covers 12 residues. CDR1 is DFQATT and CDR2 is SNEGSKA in the germline V gene (reference sequence). The J segment lost 8 bases and the V segment lost 5 bases, leaving 3 bases of the junction unmatched. Incomplete CDR3 DNA: TGCAGTGCTCGACAGGGGGAAGAAAAA. Protein sequence: CSARQGEEK. The full CDR3 reads CSARQGEEKLFF.

Details on this clone: The CDR3 end falls 3 residues outside the read, so it is completed with the germline J gene. The genes are TRBV2 and TRBJ2-1; the match to TRBD2 covers 14 bases. The CDR3 is 15 residues long. After removal of 8 bases from V and 6 bases from J, the junction contained 6 bases not matched to a gene. Germline lookup yields CDR1 SNHLY and CDR2 FYNNEI. CDR3 sequence: CASGGGTSGSNEQFF. The sequenced part of the CDR3 DNA is TGTGCCAGCGGGGGGGGGACTAGCGGGAGCAATGAG.

Details on this clone: The sequenced fragment ends 3 residues before the CDR3 boundary, so the rest is inferred from the germline J gene. V and J are TRBV6-4 and TRBJ2-4, with D perhaps TRBD2 (5 bases). This CDR3 has 19 amino acids. V lost 0 bases to trimming and J lost 3 bases, with 21 bases between them. Germline assignment: CDR1 MRHNA and CDR2 SNTAGT. The covered CDR3 bases are TGTGCCAGCAGTGACTCCCACCCTTCACTCGTCCGGGGCAAAAACATT. This translates into CASSDSHPSLVRGKNI. The entire CDR3 reads CASSDSHPSLVRGKNIQYF.

Regarding this clone: The sequence runs out 3 residues before the end of the CDR3; the remainder is reconstructed from the germline J gene. This chain links TRBV19 with TRBJ2-5; no clear D gene. CDR1 and CDR2 from the germline V gene are LNHDA and SQIVND (reference sequence). The V gene lost 1 base and the J gene lost 5 bases, with 8 bases spanning the gap. The CDR3 extends over 13 amino acids. The sequenced CDR3 bases are TGTGCCAGTAGTATAGCACGGTCGGAGACC. It specifies CASSIARSET. The whole CDR3 reads CASSIARSETQYF.

The sequenced CDR3 bases are TGTGCCAGCAGCCTACTGAGCTCTGGAAACACC. Protein sequence: CASSLLSSGNT. The full CDR3 reads CASSLLSSGNTIYF. The chain carries TRBV7-6 and TRBJ1-3; no clear D. The sequenced fragment ends 3 residues before the CDR3 boundary, so the rest is inferred from the germline J gene. Trimming stripped 5 bases from V and 0 bases from J, with 8 bases between. The CDR3 has 14 residues. Germline CDR1 reads SGHVS; CDR2 reads FNYEAQ.

Incomplete CDR3 DNA: TGTGCCAGCGTCGACAGGGGGCGGGAGACC. It encodes CASVDRGRET. From start to end, the CDR3 is CASVDRGRETQYF. This sequence joins TRBV2 and TRBJ2-5; TRBD1 matches 10 bases. The read falls 3 residues short of the CDR3 end, and the missing part is taken from the germline J gene. This CDR3 spans 13 amino acids. Germline CDR1 and CDR2: SNHLY and FYNNEI. V shed 8 bases, J shed 5 bases, and the junction held 5 bases outside the gene matches.

Of note for this clone: The read ends 3 residues before the CDR3 terminus; that terminus is restored from the germline J gene. The chain links TRBV29-1 to TRBJ1-2; TRBD1 might be the D (5 bases). This CDR3 is 12 amino acids long. CDR1 SQVTM and CDR2 ANQGSEA come from the germline V gene. The CDR3 sequence is CSVRVGVWGYTF. The sequenced CDR3 bases are TGCAGCGTCAGGGTTGGGGTATGGGGC.

Incomplete CDR3 DNA: TGCGCCAGCAGCTTGGCTCTCAGGGGTGACACCGGGGAG. This encodes CASSLALRGDTGE. The full CDR3 protein reads CASSLALRGDTGELFF. The chain links TRBV5-1 to TRBJ2-2, with a possible D match to TRBD1 (6 bases). The CDR3 end is not reached by the read, which stops 3 residues before it; the germline J gene fills it in. With 0 bases removed from V and 3 bases from J, the gap between germline ends came to 12 bases. The CDR3 has 16 residues. CDR1 is SGHRS and CDR2 is YFSETQ in the germline V gene.

To note about this clone: Read coverage stops 3 residues before the CDR3 terminus; the germline J gene supplies the remainder. This rearrangement joins TRBV30 to TRBJ1-4, with 8 bases identical to TRBD1. Germline assignment: CDR1 GTSNPN and CDR2 SVGIG (reference sequence). V gave up 2 bases and J gave up 4 bases; unmatched junction bases: 9. This CDR3 has 16 amino acids. CDR3 protein: CAWSQGQALRNEKLFF. The CDR3 bases that were read are TGTGCCTGGAGTCAGGGACAGGCGTTGCGTAATGAAAAA.

Worth noting for this clone: The missing CDR3 end, 3 residues past where the read stops, is filled in from the germline J gene. This rearrangement joins TRBV7-6 to TRBJ2-1; D remains ambiguous. V was pared by 3 bases and J by 6 bases, with 12 bases between. The CDR3 is 14 amino acids. Germline lookup yields CDR1 SGHVS and CDR2 FNYEAQ. This CDR3 reads CASSLSPGVNEQFF. Partial CDR3 DNA: TGTGCCAGCAGCTTGAGCCCAGGAGTCAATGAG.

As to this clone: The observed sequence ends 3 residues before the CDR3 terminus, with the missing tail filled in from the germline J gene. The V call is TRBV5-1, the J call TRBJ2-1; the D gene is possibly TRBD1 (5 bases). The germline V gene encodes CDR1 SGHRS and CDR2 YFSETQ. The CDR3 consists of 17 residues. V was trimmed by 4 bases and J by 0 bases, leaving 17 bases between them. The sequenced part of the CDR3 DNA is TGCGCCAGCAGCCGGTCCTTTAACAGGCTCTCCTACAATGAG. This sequence encodes CASSRSFNRLSYNE. The whole CDR3 reads CASSRSFNRLSYNEQFF.